A selection of T cell receptor beta chains follows, all from one sample in a study of CD8 T cell repertoires and HIV-1 epitope variants. No antigens are known for them. The assay was immunoSEQ multiplex PCR, and TCRdb's table has in-frame clones only and misses some. The sample has 5,000 to 8,000 clones; roughly 70% are singletons. The specimen was cultured CD8+ T cells derived from PBMCs. These receptors came from a male donor with HIV. Both conserved end residues are part of each CDR3. D genes are given only for firm matches. Expanded clones are given a class, and other clones once, few, many or no size at all.

CDR3,DNA,V,size,D,J
CASSPGANTEAFF,TGTGCCAGCTCACCTGGCGCGAACACTGAAGCTTTCTTT,TRBV18,NA,NA,TRBJ1-1
CASSEGWRNQPQHF,TGTGCCAGCAGTGAAGGATGGCGCAATCAGCCCCAGCATTTT,TRBV6-1,NA,NA,TRBJ1-5
CASSTTDRVGSPLHF,TGTGCCAGCAGTACAACCGACAGGGTCGGGTCACCCCTCCACTTT,TRBV28,NA,TRBD1,TRBJ1-6
CASSVERTGGTDTQYF,TGTGCCAGCAGCGTAGAAAGGACGGGGGGAACGGATACGCAGTATTTT,TRBV9,NA,TRBD2,TRBJ2-3
CASSSSGEYYEQYF,TGTGCCAGCAGCTCTAGCGGGGAGTACTACGAGCAGTACTTC,TRBV5-6,NA,TRBD2,TRBJ2-7
CASSAEAGYEQYF,TGTGCCAGCAGTGCTGAGGCTGGCTACGAGCAGTACTTC,TRBV6-1,NA,NA,TRBJ2-7
CASRRGGLTDTQYF,TGTGCCAGCAGGCGGGGCGGGCTCACAGATACGCAGTATTTT,TRBV19,once,NA,TRBJ2-3
CASSPSANTEAFF,TGTGCCAGCAGCCCCTCGGCGAACACTGAAGCTTTCTTT,TRBV11-3,NA,NA,TRBJ1-1
CASSLATGGTEAFF,TGCGCCAGCAGCTTGGCCACAGGCGGAACTGAAGCTTTCTTT,TRBV5-1,NA,NA,TRBJ1-1
CASSLTGDPSGNTIYF,TGCGCCAGCAGCTTAACAGGTGACCCTTCTGGAAACACCATATATTTT,TRBV5-1,NA,NA,TRBJ1-3
CASSYAEGAYEQYF,TGTGCCAGCAGCTACGCGGAGGGAGCCTACGAGCAGTACTTC,TRBV7-6,NA,NA,TRBJ2-7
CASTRAEQYF,TGTGCCAGCACGAGAGCCGAGCAGTACTTC,TRBV27,NA,NA,TRBJ2-7
CASSEIGTQYF,TGTGCCAGCAGTGAGATAGGGACCCAGTACTTC,TRBV6-1,NA,NA,TRBJ2-5
CSVVRQGSGGTEAFF,TGCAGCGTTGTTAGGCAGGGGAGCGGGGGAACTGAAGCTTTCTTT,TRBV29-1,NA,NA,TRBJ1-1
CASSETGSHHEQFF,TGTGCCAGCAGTGAAACAGGGTCCCACCATGAGCAGTTCTTC,TRBV6-1,NA,NA,TRBJ2-1
CASSSLGEGEGQETQYF,TGTGCCAGCAGTTCTCTGGGGGAGGGAGAGGGGCAAGAGACCCAGTACTTC,TRBV27,once,TRBD2,TRBJ2-5
CASSSQGNTGELFF,TGTGCCAGCAGCTCGCAGGGAAACACCGGGGAGCTGTTTTTT,TRBV7-7,once,NA,TRBJ2-2
CASSPGEGVNTEAFF,TGTGCCAGCAGCCCCGGGGAGGGGGTGAACACTGAAGCTTTCTTT,TRBV2,NA,NA,TRBJ1-1
CASSPGTSGYEQYF,TGTGCCAGCTCACCCGGGACTAGCGGTTACGAGCAGTACTTC,TRBV18,NA,TRBD2,TRBJ2-7
CASRMIITDTQYF,TGTGCCAGCAGAATGATTATCACAGATACGCAGTATTTT,TRBV6-5,NA,NA,TRBJ2-3
CASSFSQGYYGYTF,TGTGCCAGCAGCTTTTCACAGGGATACTATGGCTACACCTTC,TRBV28,few,NA,TRBJ1-2
CASTFWTGYGYTF,TGTGCCAGCACCTTCTGGACAGGTTATGGCTACACCTTC,TRBV6-6,few,TRBD1,TRBJ1-2
CASSPNTGELFF,TGTGCCAGCAGTCCAAACACCGGGGAGCTGTTTTTT,TRBV6-1,NA,NA,TRBJ2-2
CARAVPIGDTEAFF,TGTGCCAGGGCTGTACCCATCGGGGACACTGAAGCTTTCTTT,TRBV6-5,NA,NA,TRBJ1-1
CASSLGGRVNEQFF,TGTGCCAGCAGCTTAGGCGGCAGGGTCAATGAGCAGTTCTTC,TRBV7-9,few,NA,TRBJ2-1
CASSYSHNEQFF,TGTGCCAGCAGTTACTCTCACAATGAGCAGTTCTTC,TRBV6-5,NA,NA,TRBJ2-1
CASSEPKDRVVGNEQFF,TGTGCCAGCAGTGAACCCAAGGACAGGGTGGTTGGGAATGAGCAGTTCTTC,TRBV2,NA,TRBD1,TRBJ2-1
CASSRVSVSSYEQYF,TGTGCCAGCAGCAGGGTCTCCGTAAGCTCCTACGAGCAGTACTTC,TRBV6-5,NA,NA,TRBJ2-7
CASSPGALAKNIQYF,TGTGCCAGCAGCCCCGGGGCCCTAGCCAAAAACATTCAGTACTTC,TRBV11-2,NA,NA,TRBJ2-4
CASSEGTGTYEQYF,TGTGCCAGCAGTGAAGGGACAGGGACCTACGAGCAGTACTTC,TRBV2,medium-sized,TRBD1,TRBJ2-7
CSVVIRTRNEQFF,TGCAGCGTTGTTATTCGGACTAGGAATGAGCAGTTCTTC,TRBV29-1,NA,TRBD2,TRBJ2-1
CASSEVLAGVSGELFF,TGTGCCAGCAGTGAAGTGCTAGCGGGAGTTAGCGGGGAGCTGTTTTTT,TRBV2,NA,TRBD2,TRBJ2-2
CASSSIPPGDGYTF,TGTGCCAGCAGTTCTATCCCACCCGGGGATGGCTACACCTTC,TRBV6-5,few,NA,TRBJ1-2
CASIGTGNYEQYF,TGTGCCAGCATCGGGACAGGGAATTACGAGCAGTACTTC,TRBV28,few,TRBD1,TRBJ2-7
CASSQGTGAEAFF,TGCGCCAGCAGCCAAGGGACAGGGGCTGAAGCTTTCTTT,TRBV4-1,NA,TRBD1,TRBJ1-1
CASSATQSTEAFF,TGTGCCAGCAGCGCAACACAAAGCACTGAAGCTTTCTTT,TRBV7-8,NA,NA,TRBJ1-1
CASSPYSGTSEYEQYF,TGTGCCAGCAGTCCCTATTCCGGGACTAGCGAGTACGAGCAGTACTTC,TRBV28,few,TRBD2,TRBJ2-7
CASSSLAGGLGTQYF,TGTGCCAGCAGTTCACTAGCGGGGGGGCTAGGTACGCAGTATTTT,TRBV7-6,NA,TRBD2,TRBJ2-3
CASSDSTGGDEQFF,TGTGCCAGCAGCGACAGCACAGGGGGCGATGAGCAGTTCTTC,TRBV9,NA,TRBD1,TRBJ2-1
CASSQGPLDQETQYF,TGCGCCAGCAGCCAAGGCCCTTTGGACCAAGAGACCCAGTACTTC,TRBV4-1,NA,NA,TRBJ2-5
CASSLVPDRGYEQYF,TGTGCCAGCAGCTTAGTCCCGGACAGGGGCTACGAGCAGTACTTC,TRBV7-9,few,TRBD1,TRBJ2-7
CASSLESGQISYEQYF,TGTGCCAGCAGCTTAGAGAGTGGTCAGATTTCCTACGAGCAGTACTTC,TRBV11-2,NA,NA,TRBJ2-7
CASSSGRLAGYQETQYF,TGTGCCAGTAGTAGCGGGAGACTAGCGGGCTACCAAGAGACCCAGTACTTC,TRBV19,once,TRBD2,TRBJ2-5
CSVVQAESSYNEQFF,TGCAGCGTTGTCCAGGCTGAGAGCTCCTACAATGAGCAGTTCTTC,TRBV29-1,NA,NA,TRBJ2-1
CASLKGTGYGNTIYF,TGTGCCAGCCTCAAGGGGACAGGGTATGGAAACACCATATATTTT,TRBV6-1,NA,TRBD1,TRBJ1-3
CASNPAGIRRETQYF,TGTGCCAGCAACCCCGCGGGTATCCGAAGAGAGACCCAGTACTTC,TRBV28,NA,NA,TRBJ2-5
CAWSGDGYEQYF,TGTGCCTGGAGCGGGGACGGCTACGAGCAGTACTTC,TRBV30,NA,NA,TRBJ2-7
CASMNTEAFF,TGTGCCAGCATGAACACTGAAGCTTTCTTT,TRBV19,NA,NA,TRBJ1-1
CASSDSDNNEQFF,TGTGCCAGCAGTGACTCGGACAACAATGAGCAGTTCTTC,TRBV6-4,NA,NA,TRBJ2-1
CATSSTSGGADTQYF,TGTGCCACCAGCAGTACTAGCGGGGGGGCAGATACGCAGTATTTT,TRBV15,few,TRBD2,TRBJ2-3
CASSLPNTEAFF,TGTGCCAGCAGTTTACCGAACACTGAAGCTTTCTTT,TRBV28,few,NA,TRBJ1-1